This TCR beta chain originates from a study of T cell clonality in common variable immunodeficiency. Study-wide findings and caveats: Shared TCRbeta clones were fewer between CVID subjects than controls. Fewer deletions and N-nucleotide insertions were reportedly seen in common variable immunodeficiency TCR beta sequences.

CVID and control samples used equivalent genomic DNA input. The repertoire was sequenced with immunoSEQ multiplex PCR; TCRdb's copy has only in-frame clones and lacks some. The data show about 20,000 clones, none appearing only once, with about 14% held by the ten largest. Patients and controls were mostly of Caucasian heritage. This clone was counted only a few times. Its antigen remains unknown. The sequence was collected from a human donor with common variable immunodeficiency. Sequencing was done on a sample of peripheral blood mononuclear cells.

CDR3 protein: CASSGDRASGNTIYF. The CDR3 bases that were read are TGTGCCAGCAGTGGGGACAGGGCCTCTGGAAACACC. The chain carries TRBV6-1 and TRBJ1-3, with 9 nucleotides matching TRBD1. The CDR3 goes on 3 residues after the read ends, and that part is filled in from the germline J gene. Trimming cost V 4 bases and J 0 bases; bases outside gene matches: 1. This CDR3 spans 15 amino acids. Germline CDR1 MNHNS, CDR2 SASEGT.